Detailed here is one T cell receptor beta chain. Original analysis: Using reference gene primer amplification, nucleated cell counts were estimated. Libraries were prepared by immunoSEQ multiplex PCR; TCRdb keeps only in-frame clonotypes and omits some of them. V and J calls and clone size follow that table, whereas D and trimming were derived from the DNA. The sample comprises more than 25,000 clones, 70% to 90% of which are singletons, and about 3% rests with the top ten. The data were taken from a study of blood T cell repertoires in COVID-19. Study summary: Specimens from acute and convalescent COVID-19 originated in the United States, Italy and Spain.

Germline V lookup: CDR1 MGHDK, CDR2 SYGVNS. This CDR3 is built from 15 residues. Trimming pared 6 bases from V and 7 bases from J, leaving 22 bases between. The sequencing sample was made of peripheral blood. This rearrangement joins TRBV25-1 to TRBJ2-7, with a tentative D call TRBD2 (6 bases). This clonotype was sampled from a human donor in a cohort sampled during active COVID-19. The CDR3 loop reads CASSGLGLSSREQYF. CDR3 nucleotides: TGTGCCAGCAGCGGTTTGGGACTCTCCTCGCGGGAGCAGTACTTC.